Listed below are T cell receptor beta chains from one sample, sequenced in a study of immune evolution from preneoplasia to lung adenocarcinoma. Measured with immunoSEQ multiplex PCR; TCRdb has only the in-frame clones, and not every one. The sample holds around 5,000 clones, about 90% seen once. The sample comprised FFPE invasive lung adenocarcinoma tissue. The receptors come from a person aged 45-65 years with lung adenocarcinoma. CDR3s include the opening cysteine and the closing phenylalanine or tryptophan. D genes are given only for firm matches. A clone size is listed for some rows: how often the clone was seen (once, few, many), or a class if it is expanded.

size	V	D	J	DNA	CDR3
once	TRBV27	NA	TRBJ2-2	TGTGCCAGCAGTTCCCAAGGCCTCACCGGGGAGCTGTTTTTT	CASSSQGLTGELFF
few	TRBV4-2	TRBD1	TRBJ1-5	TGTGCCAGCAGCCTCTATCGGACAGGGGGCAATCAGCCCCAGCATTTT	CASSLYRTGGNQPQHF
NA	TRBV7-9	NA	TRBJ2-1	TGTGCCAGCAGAACCAACCCCGTGAGAAGCTCCTACAATGAGCAGTTCTTC	CASRTNPVRSSYNEQFF
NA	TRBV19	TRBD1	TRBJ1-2	TGTGCCAGTAGTGACTCCGAGGACAGGGGAAACTATGGCTACACCTTC	CASSDSEDRGNYGYTF
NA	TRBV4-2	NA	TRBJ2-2	TGTGCCAGCAGCCGGGACTACAGGGGCAACACCGGGGAGCTGTTTTTT	CASSRDYRGNTGELFF
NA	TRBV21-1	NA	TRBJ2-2	TGTGCCAGCAGCAGCTCCCGGAAGGGACTAGCGGGAGAAACCGGGGAGCTGTTTTTT	CASSSSRKGLAGETGELFF
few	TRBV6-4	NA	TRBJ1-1	TGTGCCAGCAGTGACCTCGAATGGGGTGAAGCTTTCTTT	CASSDLEWGEAFF
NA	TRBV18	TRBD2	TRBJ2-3	TGTGCCAGCTCACCCGGACTAGCGGGCACAGATACGCAGTATTTT	CASSPGLAGTDTQYF
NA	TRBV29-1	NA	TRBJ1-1	TGCAGCGGTAACAGGGAGTTGAACACTGAAGCTTTCTTT	CSGNRELNTEAFF
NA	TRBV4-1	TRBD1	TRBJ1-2	TGCGCCAGCAGCCAAGAATCGACAGGGTTGTCTGGCTACACCTTC	CASSQESTGLSGYTF
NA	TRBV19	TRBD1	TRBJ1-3	TGTGCCAGTAGTCCGTCGGGACAGCCCTCTGGAAACACCATATATTTT	CASSPSGQPSGNTIYF
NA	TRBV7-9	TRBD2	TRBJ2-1	TGTGCCAGCAGCTTAGTGTGGGCGGGAGAAATCTACAATGAGCAGTTCTTC	CASSLVWAGEIYNEQFF
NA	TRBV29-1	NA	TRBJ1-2	TGCAGCGTTGAAACCGGGAGCTTC	CSVETGSF
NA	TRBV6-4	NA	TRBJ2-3	TGTGCCAGCAGTGATTTCAGGGAGGCAGATACGCAGTATTTT	CASSDFREADTQYF
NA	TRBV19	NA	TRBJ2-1	TGTGCCAGTAGTATCTTGCGGGACAACAATGAGCAGTTCTTC	CASSILRDNNEQFF
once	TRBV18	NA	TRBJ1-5	TGTGCCAGCTCGCTACAGGCAAGCAATCAGCCCCAGCATTTT	CASSLQASNQPQHF
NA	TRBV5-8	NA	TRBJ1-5	TGTGCCAGCAGCTTGTTGCAGGGAAATCAGCCCCAGCATTTT	CASSLLQGNQPQHF
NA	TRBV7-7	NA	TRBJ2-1	TGTGCTAGCAGCTCAGGGGAACACTACAATGAGCAGTTCTTC	CASSSGEHYNEQFF
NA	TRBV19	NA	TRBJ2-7	TGTGCCAGTTCCCCCCGGGACCTTTCCTACGAGCAGTACTTC	CASSPRDLSYEQYF
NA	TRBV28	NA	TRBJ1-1	TGTGCCAGCAGTTTAGTACGGCTGAACACTGAAGCTTTCTTT	CASSLVRLNTEAFF
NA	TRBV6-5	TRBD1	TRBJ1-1	TGTGCCAGCAGCCGCGCGGGACAGGGGGCCACTGAAGCTTTCTTT	CASSRAGQGATEAFF
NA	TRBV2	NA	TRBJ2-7	TGTGCCAGCAGTGAAGCAAGGATTACCTACGAGCAGTACTTC	CASSEARITYEQYF
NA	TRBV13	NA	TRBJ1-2	TGTGCCAGCAGCGTCAGGGTTCTGCCGGGGGGCTACACCTTC	CASSVRVLPGGYTF
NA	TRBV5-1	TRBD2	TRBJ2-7	TGCGCCAGCAGCACCGGACTAGCGAGCTACGAGCAGTACTTC	CASSTGLASYEQYF